Listed here are 19 T cell receptor beta chains from one sample, sequenced in a study of blood T cell repertoires in COVID-19. Method: immunoSEQ multiplex PCR; TCRdb's copy keeps in-frame clones and lacks some. The data contain around 200,000 clones, more than 75% of them seen just once; the ten biggest clones take up approximately 6.1%. The sequencing input was peripheral blood. The receptors derive from a man at least 80 years old with acute or convalescent COVID-19.

This clone was recorded a few times. This chain joins TRBV19 and TRBJ2-7; 8 positions match TRBD2. The CDR3 consists of 13 residues. The V segment lost 5 bases and the J segment 6 bases; nucleotides outside the gene matches: 6. Germline CDR1 LNHDA, CDR2 SQIVND (reference sequence). CDR3 DNA: TGTGCCAGTAGTTACCTAGCGGGCGGCGAGCAGTACTTC. Translating gives CASSYLAGGEQYF. Full variable domain (remainder filled in from reference TRBV19 and TRBJ2-7): DGGITQSPKYLFRKEGQNVTLSCEQNLNHDAMYWYRQDPGQGLRLIYYSQIVNDFQKGDIAEGYSVSREKKESFPLTVTSAQKNPTAFYLCASSYLAGGEQYFGPGTRLTVT.

The chain carries TRBV10-2 and TRBJ2-1; 15 nucleotides line up with TRBD2. From germline, CDR1 is WSHSY and CDR2 SAAADI. V trimming: 7 bases; J trimming: 8 bases; junction bases outside the gene matches: 3. This CDR3 spans 14 amino acids. The CDR3 coding sequence is TGCGCCAGCACCGGACTAGCGGGAGGGGATGAGCAGTTCTTC. Protein sequence: CASTGLAGGDEQFF.

This clone has a single count. The rearrangement joins TRBV5-1 to TRBJ2-7; tentative D call: TRBD1 (6 bases). The CDR3 extends over 14 amino acids. The V end was cut by 5 bases, the J end by 2 bases, with 14 bases between. Per germline, CDR1 SGHRS and CDR2 YFSETQ. The chain's CDR3 is CASSVNRAPYEQYF. Here the CDR3 DNA reads TGCGCCAGCAGTGTCAACAGGGCCCCCTACGAGCAGTACTTC.

V usage is TRBV4-2 and J usage is TRBJ2-3, with a weak D call TRBD2 (5 bases). This CDR3 spans 18 amino acids. In germline, CDR1 is LGHNA, CDR2 YNFKEQ. V shed 4 bases and J shed 2 bases, with 22 bases lying between them. The CDR3, as DNA: TGTGCCAGCAGCCTACAATCCCACAGCGGTTCCACCACAGATACGCAGTATTTT. Its protein is CASSLQSHSGSTTDTQYF.

This clone appeared a single time. V is TRBV21-1 and J is TRBJ2-5; the table's D call, TRBD2, has no DNA check behind it. TRBV21-1 is noted as a pseudogene. This CDR3 region has 17 residues. For the CDR3, the DNA is TGTGCCAGCAGCAAAGCGCTTTGGAGGGGTCTTCGGAGACCCCAGTACTTC. Its protein product is CASSKALWRGLRRPQYF.

This clone showed up just once. The CDR3 bases are TGTGCTAGTGGTTTGAGCAGGTACCAGACCGGGGAGCTGTTTTTT. Translating gives CASGLSRYQTGELFF. The rearrangement uses TRBV12-5 and TRBJ2-2; D remains ambiguous. The CDR3 covers 15 residues. The V gene's germline CDR1 is LGHNT and CDR2 FRNRAP. V lost 2 bases and J lost 5, with 12 bases in between.

V is TRBV11-1 and J is TRBJ1-1; D might be TRBD1 (6 bases). CDR1 and CDR2 (germline): SGHAT, FQDESV (reference sequence). V lost 5 bases and J lost 4, with 17 bases in between. CDR3 length: 15 residues. CDR3 amino acids: CASSVVTGLSTEAFF. In DNA, the CDR3 is TGTGCCAGCAGCGTCGTCACAGGGTTAAGCACTGAAGCTTTCTTT. The full variable domain, with the rest looked up from reference TRBV11-1 and TRBJ1-1, is EAEVAQSPRYKITEKSQAVAFWCDPISGHATLYWYRQILGQGPELLVQFQDESVVDDSQLPKDRFSAERLKGVDSTLKIQPAELGDSAMYLCASSVVTGLSTEAFFGQGTRLTVV.

The rearrangement links TRBV6-2 or TRBV6-3 to TRBJ2-3, with unresolved D. CDR1 and CDR2 from the germline V gene are MNHEY and SVGEGT. Trimming pared 4 bases from V and 0 bases from J, leaving 2 bases between. The CDR3 contains 12 residues. The CDR3 sequence: CASSSSTDTQYF. CDR3 sequence (DNA): TGTGCCAGCAGTTCGAGCACAGATACGCAGTATTTT.

CDR3 nucleotides: TGTGCCAGCAGCTTAAGAGGGACCGGGGAGCTGTTTTTT. Translated, it gives CASSLRGTGELFF. The rearrangement links TRBV7-3 to TRBJ2-2; TRBD2 is a possible D gene (5 bases). Germline values: CDR1 SGHTA, CDR2 FQGTGA. The V and J ends lost 1 base and 5 bases respectively, with 5 bases between them. This CDR3 is 13 amino acids long.

The V gene is TRBV19, the J gene TRBJ1-4; 8 bases agree with TRBD1. Trimming took 2 bases from V and 5 from J; bases not matched to a gene: 1. The CDR3 runs to 14 residues. Germline CDR1 and CDR2: LNHDA and SQIVND (reference sequence). The CDR3 nucleotides are TGTGCCAGTAGTATACGGACAGGGAATGAAAAACTGTTTTTT. This sequence encodes CASSIRTGNEKLFF.

This clone was recorded only once. The DNA for the CDR3 is TGTGCCACCAGCCAACCGGGATCCACTTCTTACGAGCAGTACTTC. Encoded protein: CATSQPGSTSYEQYF. The genes are TRBV15 and TRBJ2-7; the D gene is possibly TRBD2 (5 bases). Trimming cost V 5 bases and J 4 bases, with 18 bases left between them. The CDR3 extends over 15 amino acids. Looked up from germline, CDR1 is LNHNV and CDR2 is YYDKDF (reference sequence).

A note on this clone: This CDR3 is missing its conserved last phenylalanine or tryptophan, likely due to a read error. No DNA is shown, since the ends of the CDR3 on it are uncertain; the CDR3 is the one TCRdb lists. The CDR3 sequence is CASSDSKERVEGFG. This chain connects TRBV6-4 to TRBJ2-3; the table's D call of TRBD2 was not tested on the DNA. Germline values: CDR1 MRHNA, CDR2 SNTAGT. The CDR3 region is 14 residues in length, termini included.

The J gene is TRBJ1-4, the V gene TRBV12-3 or TRBV12-4; 7 bases match TRBD1. CDR3 length: 12 residues. Trimming took 6 bases from V and 7 from J; bases not matched to a gene: 2. The CDR3 spells CASSRQGEKLFF. For the CDR3, the DNA is TGTGCCAGCAGCAGACAGGGTGAAAAACTGTTTTTT.

The chain has TRBV19 and TRBJ2-5, with 11 bases aligning to TRBD2. The CDR3 sequence is 14 residues long. CDR1 is LNHDA and CDR2 is SQIVND in the germline V gene (reference sequence). V was pared by 5 bases and J by 6 bases, with 5 bases of the junction left unmatched. The CDR3 DNA reads TGTGCCAGTAGTGTAACTAGCGGGAGACAGACCCAGTACTTC. Protein product: CASSVTSGRQTQYF.

This chain joins TRBV27 and TRBJ2-7; 8 bases fit TRBD1. Germline CDR1 reads MNHEY; CDR2 reads SMNVEV (reference sequence). CDR3 length: 14 residues. The V gene end was trimmed by 4 bases and the J gene end by 5 bases; junction bases not matched to a gene: 7. In DNA, the CDR3 is TGTGCCAGCAGTTCCAACAGGGGGACCCACGAGCAGTACTTC. Its translation is CASSSNRGTHEQYF.

This clone appeared once. The chain has TRBV7-6 and TRBJ2-3, with D possibly TRBD1 on 6 matching bases. Germline assignment: CDR1 SGHVS and CDR2 FNYEAQ. The CDR3 is made up of 14 amino acids. V lost 5 bases, J lost 6 bases, and 15 bases lay in between. The CDR3 protein is CASSVTHRVDTQYF. CDR3 bases: TGTGCCAGCAGCGTCACCCACAGGGTCGATACGCAGTATTTT.

The V gene is TRBV10-3, the J gene TRBJ1-1; D possibly corresponds to TRBD1 (6 bases). V was clipped by 6 bases and J by 5 bases, with 13 bases between them. The length of the CDR3 is 13 residues. Germline loops: CDR1 ENHRY, CDR2 SYGVKD. The DNA of the CDR3 is TGTGCCATCAGGGGAACAGGGACAACTGAAGCTTTCTTT. It is translated as CAIRGTGTTEAFF.

The rearrangement uses TRBV7-9 and TRBJ2-7; 9 bases map to TRBD1. The germline V gene encodes CDR1 SEHNR and CDR2 FQNEAQ (reference sequence). The junction had 7 bases not matched to a gene; V was cut back by 4 bases and J by 6 bases. The CDR3 runs 14 residues. In DNA form, the CDR3 reads TGTGCCAGCAGCTCAAAGGACAGGGGAGGCGAGCAGTACTTC. Translation: CASSSKDRGGEQYF.

CDR3 in DNA: TGCGCCAGCAGCCAAACAGGACTAGCAGTCTACAATGAGCAGTTCTTC. Translated: CASSQTGLAVYNEQFF. V is TRBV5-1 and J is TRBJ2-1, with TRBD2 identical over 8 bases. J lost 3 bases, V lost 4 bases, and 9 bases had no gene match. The CDR3 loop spans 16 amino acids. The germline CDR1 and CDR2 sequences are SGHRS and YFSETQ.